The source of this T cell receptor (beta chain) is a study of cytomegalovirus exposure and HLA in healthy donors. Overall study results and limits: In vitro checks showed that a few CMV-associated chains really do target CMV antigens. Association of a missense DCLRE1C variant with TCR beta V- and J-gene trimming was reported in a later analysis. Cytomegalovirus association was assigned to over 150 TCR beta chains. Only CMV serostatus was available as immune exposure information.

The V gene lost 0 bases and the J gene lost 0 bases, with 9 bases spanning the gap. CDR1 SGHTA and CDR2 FQGTGA come from the germline V gene. This CDR3 is 16 amino acids long. Researchers ran the PCR with 60 Vbeta and 13 Jbeta primers. Some clones are missing from TCRdb's copy, which holds only in-frame ones; the method was immunoSEQ multiplex PCR. The sample holds under 150,000 clones, around 76% seen once. Note on this clone: Its antigen remains unidentified.

The receptor was derived from a man between 18 and 35 years old in good health and CMV-seronegative. The source material was PBMCs. The chain couples TRBV7-3 to TRBJ2-1; no clear D. CDR3 residues: CASSLTPASSYNEQFF. The CDR3 nucleotides read TGTGCCAGCAGCTTAACGCCCGCTAGCTCCTACAATGAGCAGTTCTTC.